This T cell receptor beta chain is from a study of stem cell transplantation in POMP-related autoinflammatory disease. The V end lost 3 bases, the J end lost 4 bases, and 13 bases lay between the germline ends. The CDR3 consists of 16 residues. CDR1 MGHRA and CDR2 YSYEKL come from the germline V gene. Sequencing used immunoSEQ multiplex PCR; TCRdb keeps in-frame clones, though not all of them. The table lists about 68,000 clones, roughly 93% of them singletons, with about 0.69% in the top ten. This clone was counted a single time. Sequenced material: CD4+ T cells from PBMCs, taken after stem cell transplantation. The J gene is TRBJ2-6, the V gene TRBV4-1, with D maybe TRBD2 (7 bases). The origin of this receptor is a human patient with POMP-related autoinflammation and immune dysregulation (PRAID). Some T cells may be graft donor cells. The DNA for the CDR3 is TGCGCCAGCAGCCATGAGGGGGGGACCGGGGCCAACGTCCTGACTTTC. Its translation is CASSHEGGTGANVLTF.